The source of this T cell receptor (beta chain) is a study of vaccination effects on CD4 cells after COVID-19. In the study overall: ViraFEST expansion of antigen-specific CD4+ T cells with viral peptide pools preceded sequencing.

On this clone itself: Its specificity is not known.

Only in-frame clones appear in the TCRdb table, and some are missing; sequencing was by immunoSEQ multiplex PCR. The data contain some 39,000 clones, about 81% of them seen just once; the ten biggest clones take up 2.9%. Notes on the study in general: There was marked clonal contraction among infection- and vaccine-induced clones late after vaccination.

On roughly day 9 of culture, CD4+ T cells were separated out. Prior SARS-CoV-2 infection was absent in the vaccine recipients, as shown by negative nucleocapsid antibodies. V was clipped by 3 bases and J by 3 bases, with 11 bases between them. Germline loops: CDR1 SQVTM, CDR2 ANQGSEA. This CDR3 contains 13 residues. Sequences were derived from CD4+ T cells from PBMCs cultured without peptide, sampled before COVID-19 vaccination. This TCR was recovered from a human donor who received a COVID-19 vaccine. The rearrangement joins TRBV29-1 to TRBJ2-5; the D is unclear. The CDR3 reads CSVDDGYKETQYF. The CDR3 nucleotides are TGCAGCGTTGACGACGGTTACAAAGAGACCCAGTACTTC. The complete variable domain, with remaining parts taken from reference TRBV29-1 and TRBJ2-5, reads SAVISQKPSRDICQRGTSLTIQCQVDSQVTMMFWYRQQPGQSLTLIATANQGSEATYESGFVIDKFPISRPNLTFSTLTVSNMSPEDSSIYLCSVDDGYKETQYFGPGTRLLVL.